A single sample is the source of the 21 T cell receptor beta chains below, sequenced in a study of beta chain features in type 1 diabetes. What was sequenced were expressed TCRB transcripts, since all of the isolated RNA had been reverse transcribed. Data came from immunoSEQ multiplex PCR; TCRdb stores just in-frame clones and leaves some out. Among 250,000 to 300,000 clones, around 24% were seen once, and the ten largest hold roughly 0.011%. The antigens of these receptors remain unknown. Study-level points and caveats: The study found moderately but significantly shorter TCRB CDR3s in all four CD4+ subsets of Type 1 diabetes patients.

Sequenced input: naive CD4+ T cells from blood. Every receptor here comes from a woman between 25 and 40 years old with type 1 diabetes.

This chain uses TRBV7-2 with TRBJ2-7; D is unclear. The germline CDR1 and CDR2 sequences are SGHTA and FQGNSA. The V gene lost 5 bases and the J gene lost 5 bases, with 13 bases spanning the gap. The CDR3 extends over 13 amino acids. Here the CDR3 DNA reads TGTGCCAGCAGCCTCGGTTACCCTAACGAGCAGTACTTC. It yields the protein CASSLGYPNEQYF.

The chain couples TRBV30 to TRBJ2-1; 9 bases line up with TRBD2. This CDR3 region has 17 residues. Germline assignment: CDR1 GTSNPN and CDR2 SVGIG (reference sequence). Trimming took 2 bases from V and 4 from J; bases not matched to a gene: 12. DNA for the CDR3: TGTGCCTGGAGTACGTCCCGAGGGACTAGCCCTTACAATGAGCAGTTCTTC. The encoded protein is CAWSTSRGTSPYNEQFF.

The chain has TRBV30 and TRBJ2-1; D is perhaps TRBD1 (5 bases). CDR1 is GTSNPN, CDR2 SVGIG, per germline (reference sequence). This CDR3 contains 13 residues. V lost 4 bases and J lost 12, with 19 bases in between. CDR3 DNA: TGTGCCTGGAACAAAGAAGGGGTTGGTGGGCAGTTCTTC. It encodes CAWNKEGVGGQFF.

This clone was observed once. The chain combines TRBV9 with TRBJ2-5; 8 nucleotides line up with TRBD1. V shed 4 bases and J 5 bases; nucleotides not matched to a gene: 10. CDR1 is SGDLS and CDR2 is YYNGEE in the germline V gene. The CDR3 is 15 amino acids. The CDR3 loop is CASSFTFWTGETQYF. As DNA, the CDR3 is TGTGCCAGCAGCTTTACCTTTTGGACAGGGGAGACCCAGTACTTC.

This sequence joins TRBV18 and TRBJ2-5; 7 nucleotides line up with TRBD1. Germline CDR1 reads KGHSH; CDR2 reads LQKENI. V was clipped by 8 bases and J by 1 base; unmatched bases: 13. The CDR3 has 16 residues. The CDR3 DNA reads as TGTGCCAGCGAACCTCAGAGGGGGCTTGTCCAAGAGACCCAGTACTTC. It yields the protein CASEPQRGLVQETQYF.

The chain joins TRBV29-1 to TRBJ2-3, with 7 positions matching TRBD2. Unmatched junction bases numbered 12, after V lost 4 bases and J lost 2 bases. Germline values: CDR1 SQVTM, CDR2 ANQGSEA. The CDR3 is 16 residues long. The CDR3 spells CSVGGPPGTTTDTQYF. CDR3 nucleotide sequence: TGCAGCGTTGGCGGACCCCCCGGGACTACCACAGATACGCAGTATTTT.

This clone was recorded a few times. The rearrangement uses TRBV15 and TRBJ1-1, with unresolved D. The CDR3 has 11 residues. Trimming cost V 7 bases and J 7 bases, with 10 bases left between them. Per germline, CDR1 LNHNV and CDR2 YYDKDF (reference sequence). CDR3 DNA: TGTGCCACCAACGGGAATCGTGAAGCTTTCTTT. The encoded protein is CATNGNREAFF.

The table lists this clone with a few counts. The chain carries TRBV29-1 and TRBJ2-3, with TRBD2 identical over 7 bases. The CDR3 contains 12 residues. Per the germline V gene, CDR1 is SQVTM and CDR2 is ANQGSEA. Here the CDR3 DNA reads TGCTCTTTCAACGGCCCCGGGGGGACGCAGTATTTT. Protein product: CSFNGPGGTQYF.

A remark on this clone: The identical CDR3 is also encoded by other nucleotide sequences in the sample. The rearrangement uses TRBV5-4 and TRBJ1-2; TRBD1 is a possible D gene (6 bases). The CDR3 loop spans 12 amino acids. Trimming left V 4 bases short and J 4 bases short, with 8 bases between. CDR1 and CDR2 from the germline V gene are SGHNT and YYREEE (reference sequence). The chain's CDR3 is CASSLDSYGYTF. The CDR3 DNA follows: TGTGCCAGCAGCCTGGACAGCTATGGCTACACCTTC.

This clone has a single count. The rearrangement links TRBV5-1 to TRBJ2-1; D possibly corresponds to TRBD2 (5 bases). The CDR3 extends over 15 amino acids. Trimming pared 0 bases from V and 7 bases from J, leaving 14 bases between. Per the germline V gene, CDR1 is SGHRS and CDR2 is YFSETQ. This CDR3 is CASSLEPSTGNEQFF. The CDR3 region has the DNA TGCGCCAGCAGCTTGGAACCTAGCACGGGGAATGAGCAGTTCTTC.

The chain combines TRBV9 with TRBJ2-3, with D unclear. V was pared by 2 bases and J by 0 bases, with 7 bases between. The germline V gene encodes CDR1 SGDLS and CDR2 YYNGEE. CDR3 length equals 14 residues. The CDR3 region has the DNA TGTGCCAGCAGCGTGGGCGATAGCACAGATACGCAGTATTTT. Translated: CASSVGDSTDTQYF.

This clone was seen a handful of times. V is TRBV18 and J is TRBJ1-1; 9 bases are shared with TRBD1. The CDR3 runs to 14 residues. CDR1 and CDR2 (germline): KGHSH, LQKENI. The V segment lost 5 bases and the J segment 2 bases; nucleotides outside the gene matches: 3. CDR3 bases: TGTGCCAGCTCAAAGGACAGGGGAAACACTGAAGCTTTCTTT. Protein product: CASSKDRGNTEAFF.

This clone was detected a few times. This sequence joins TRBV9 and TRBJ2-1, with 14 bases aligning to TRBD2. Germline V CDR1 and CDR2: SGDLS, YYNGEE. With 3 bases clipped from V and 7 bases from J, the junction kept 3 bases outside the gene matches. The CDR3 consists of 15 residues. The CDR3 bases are TGTGCCAGCAGCGCCGGGACTAGCGGGAGTAATGAGCAGTTCTTC. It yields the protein CASSAGTSGSNEQFF.

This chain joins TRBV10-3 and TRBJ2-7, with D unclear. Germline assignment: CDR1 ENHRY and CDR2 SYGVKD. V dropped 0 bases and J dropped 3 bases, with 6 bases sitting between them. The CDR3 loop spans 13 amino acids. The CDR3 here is CAISESTGYEQYF. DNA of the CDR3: TGTGCCATCAGTGAGTCGACTGGCTACGAGCAGTACTTC.

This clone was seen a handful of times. The CDR3 nucleotides read TGCAGCGTTGAGCCTCCGGGACAGGGGGTATCTGAAGCTTTCTTT. It specifies CSVEPPGQGVSEAFF. The chain has TRBV29-1 and TRBJ1-1, with TRBD1 identical over 11 bases. Germline loops: CDR1 SQVTM, CDR2 ANQGSEA. After removal of 3 bases from V and 6 bases from J, the junction contained 9 bases not matched to a gene. The CDR3 has 15 amino acids.

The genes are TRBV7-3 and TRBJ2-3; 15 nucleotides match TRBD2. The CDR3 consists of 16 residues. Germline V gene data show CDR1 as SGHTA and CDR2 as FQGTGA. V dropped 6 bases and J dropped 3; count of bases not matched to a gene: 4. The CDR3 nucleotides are TGTGCCAGCAGGGAGGGGACTAGCGGGAGGACAGATACGCAGTATTTT. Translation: CASREGTSGRTDTQYF.

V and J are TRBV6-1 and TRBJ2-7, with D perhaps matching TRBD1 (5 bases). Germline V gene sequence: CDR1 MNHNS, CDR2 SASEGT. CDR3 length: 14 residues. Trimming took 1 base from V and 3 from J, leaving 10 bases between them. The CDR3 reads CASSEGVGLYEQYF. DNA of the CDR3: TGTGCCAGCAGTGAAGGCGTGGGGCTCTACGAGCAGTACTTC.

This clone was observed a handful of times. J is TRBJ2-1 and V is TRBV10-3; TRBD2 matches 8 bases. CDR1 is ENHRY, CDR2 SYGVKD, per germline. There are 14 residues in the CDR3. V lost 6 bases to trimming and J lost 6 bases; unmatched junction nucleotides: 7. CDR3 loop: CAIRPTAGGNEQFF. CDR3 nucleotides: TGTGCCATCAGGCCGACGGCGGGAGGCAATGAGCAGTTCTTC.

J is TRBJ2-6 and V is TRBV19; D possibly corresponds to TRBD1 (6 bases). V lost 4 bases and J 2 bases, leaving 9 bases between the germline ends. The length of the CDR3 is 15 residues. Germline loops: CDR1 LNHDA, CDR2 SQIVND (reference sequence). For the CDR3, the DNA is TGTGCCAGTAGTACACGGACAGCTGGGGCCAACGTCCTGACTTTC. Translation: CASSTRTAGANVLTF.

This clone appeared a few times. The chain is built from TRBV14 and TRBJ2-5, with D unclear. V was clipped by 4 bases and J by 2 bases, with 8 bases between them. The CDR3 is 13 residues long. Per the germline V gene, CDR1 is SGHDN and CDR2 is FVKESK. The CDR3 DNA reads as TGTGCCAGCAGCCGTTGGCCGCAAGAGACCCAGTACTTC. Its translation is CASSRWPQETQYF.

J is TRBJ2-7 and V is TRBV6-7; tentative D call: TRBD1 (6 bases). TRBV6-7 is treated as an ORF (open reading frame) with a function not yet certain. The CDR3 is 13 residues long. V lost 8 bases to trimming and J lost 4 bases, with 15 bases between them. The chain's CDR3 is CASGPVDRYEQYF. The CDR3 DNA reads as TGTGCCAGCGGCCCCGTCGACAGGTACGAGCAGTACTTC.